This T cell receptor beta chain was captured in a study of Graves' ophthalmopathy and Graves' hyperthyroidism (dated by TCRdb to the late 2010s). For the study in its entirety: Peripheral blood was collected at initial diagnosis, before any treatment. To tell Graves' ophthalmopathy apart from Graves' hyperthyroidism, and to predict which patients would progress to ophthalmopathy, the study relied on TCR beta repertoire signatures. To explore V-J signatures distinguishing ophthalmopathy from hyperthyroidism, a discovery set of more than 95 patients (roughly 44 ophthalmopathy, over 55 stable hyperthyroidism) was enrolled. In over five hyperthyroidism patients, the T-cell repertoires found in thyroid tissue were compared with those found in blood. In total, 135 blood samples were TCR-sequenced: 40 to 45 ophthalmopathy, roughly 80 hyperthyroidism and some 17 hyperthyroidism-to-ophthalmopathy patients. Once sampling was done, hyperthyroidism patients were given methimazole at a starting dose of 30 mg daily, while ophthalmopathy patients were given high-dose intravenous methylprednisolone. For training and testing, the 100 patients in the discovery cohort were randomly divided in a 7:3 ratio. An independent validation cohort comprised 18 hyperthyroidism patients and some 16 patients who later progressed from hyperthyroidism to ophthalmopathy.

This clonotype was picked up many times. Its antigen remains undetermined. Base qualities are not recorded, but no much larger clone differs from it by a single base. Beyond this particular receptor, the publication reports: Sample size was not statistically predetermined, and group allocation was not concealed from the investigators. In cross-validation, the 13-signature model distinguished ophthalmopathy from stable hyperthyroidism with almost 90% sensitivity and around 81% specificity, and in the test set the corresponding values were approximately 80% and 75%. Most expanded thyroid clonotypes with a frequency above 0.001 also appeared in blood, which suggests that blood repertoires may reflect the immune response in the thyroid. In validation, the model predicted ophthalmopathy progression with roughly 68% sensitivity and about 77% specificity; eleven to twelve predicted patients were CT-confirmed with GO in a median of approximately 6.5 months.

Ophthalmopathy patients were characterized by moderately to severely active disease, a Clinical Activity Score of at least 3, a NOSPECS grade of at least 4, and a disease duration under 3 months. Patients were excluded if they had other autoimmune diseases, uncontrolled infections, pregnancy or lactation. Diagnosis relied on clinical symptoms, serum thyroxine, TRAb, thyroid ultrasound and orbital computed tomography. Ficoll-Paque density gradient centrifugation was used to isolate PBMCs from around 9.1 ml of fresh peripheral blood. Total RNA was extracted using Trizol reagent, and RNA quality was checked on an Agilent 2100 Bioanalyzer. From the cysteine up to the phenylalanine, the CDR3 has a length of 16 residues. The DNA shown is the 48-base CDR3, in frame from base 1. V sheds 2 bases and J sheds 4 bases, leaving 15 bases between their ends. In the germline V gene, CDR1 corresponds to MNHNS and CDR2 to SASEGT.

TCR beta CDR3 regions were amplified from RNA transcripts for repertoire sequencing. The first round of RT-PCR was done with HTBI primers and the Qiagen OneStep RT-PCR kit, and was followed by a second round of multiplex PCR, then size selection and purification. Libraries were sequenced on an Illumina HiSeq2000 using paired-end 100 bp reads. On the study's bioinformatics: Reads were processed with SOAPnuke, discarding reads with adapters, uncalled bases, mean Phred below 15, or no exact constant-primer or identifier match. COPE v1.2.5 was used to merge the high-quality paired reads. Each unique nucleotide sequence was treated as a clonotype, and MiTCR v1.1 was used to align the clonotypes to the IMGT TRB V, D and J references. The analysis was limited to V-J combinations with a frequency above 0.0001, which together covered just over 98% of the repertoires. For each V-J combination, a TCR clonal expansion and chaos score was defined as F50 clonal expansion divided by the chaos observed in the TCRdist matrix. Welch's t-statistics and random forest were used to reduce the features to around 13 V-J combinations, which were then used as input to a naive Bayes classifier. Thyroid-blood repertoire similarity was quantified with the Morisita-Horn index. TCRdb trimmed the raw reads at Q25, called clones with MiXCR and kept productive beta chains. Rows with one shared CDR3 protein collapse into an entry with the most common genes and DNA. The V and J calls, along with clone size, are taken from TCRdb and not from the paper's own processing. The sample table holds approximately 500,000 distinct CDR3 sequences, of which around an eighth were seen once. Over 8% of the sample is in the top ten clones.

Sample: blood. The rearranged segments are TRBV6-1 and TRBJ1-5; possibly the D gene is TRBD1, per 5 matching bases. This receptor was obtained from a woman aged 25 to 39 with Graves' ophthalmopathy. Donor details come from another sample of the same person, matched by shared clones. The encoded CDR3 is CASSESLEDNNQPQHF. The DNA reads TGTGCCAGCAGTGAAAGTCTAGAGGACAATAATCAGCCCCAGCATTTT.